The TCR beta chain under discussion was sequenced for a study of cytomegalovirus exposure and HLA in healthy donors. Study-wide results and caveats: Most observed TCR sequences were rare, whereas some public TCRs were detected in many donors. Subsequent analysis found a tendency for first-cohort TCR clusters to co-occur within the approximately 130 validation repertoires.

As regards this clone: Its target is not known.

The method was immunoSEQ multiplex PCR; TCRdb's version includes in-frame clones alone and lacks a portion of them. The sample carries roughly 300,000 clones, around 90% recorded once. The CDR3 is 15 residues long. V lost 2 bases and J lost 2; bases outside the gene matches: 3. The germline CDR1 and CDR2 sequences are SEHNR and FQNEAQ (reference sequence). The rearrangement joins TRBV7-9 to TRBJ2-7; 10 positions match TRBD2. Specimen: PBMCs. The sequence was collected from a woman in her twenties or thirties in good health and CMV-seropositive. CDR3 sequence: CASSLTSGNPYEQYF. The CDR3 DNA reads TGTGCCAGCAGCTTAACTAGCGGGAACCCCTACGAGCAGTACTTC.